This T cell receptor delta chain is drawn from a study of gamma-delta T cells after stem cell transplantation. Within the sample, this clone is medium-sized. TCRdb fed the RT-PCR reads to CATT. The sample yields about 1,200 delta-chain clones, 1.7% seen once. The CDR3 loop spans 20 amino acids. Germline loops: CDR1 GEAIGNYY, CDR2 EKD. J gave up 2 bases and V 0 bases, and 12 bases lay outside the gene matches. The genes are TRDV2 and TRDJ3; TRDD3 agrees at 7 bases. Input material: gamma-delta T cells. The TCR sequence derives from a human donor. It is not recorded whose cells these are; they may come from a transplant donor. CDR3 residues: CACDTGLGGFRPWDTRQMFF. CDR3 nucleotide sequence: TGTGCCTGTGACACCGGGCTGGGGGGATTCCGGCCCTGGGACACCCGACAGATGTTTTTC.